This TCR beta chain was found in a study of T cell changes during pregnancy in multiple sclerosis. V was clipped by 9 bases and J by 4 bases, with 19 bases between them. The CDR3 consists of 14 residues. Profiled with immunoSEQ multiplex PCR; TCRdb holds only in-frame clones, not every one. The repertoire includes tens of thousands of clones, around 90% of them detected once, and more than 1.5% sits in the top ten. The V call is TRBV5-3, the J call TRBJ1-2; TRBD1 might be the D (5 bases). TRBV5-3 is an ORF, with its function uncertain. This receptor was identified in a female donor with multiple sclerosis, enrolled in a pregnancy study. The source was peripheral blood, collected in the first trimester of pregnancy. CDR3 loop: CATLPAVTGYGYTF. In nucleotides, the CDR3 is TGTGCCACACTCCCCGCCGTAACAGGCTATGGCTACACCTTC.